This T cell receptor (beta chain) was retrieved from a study of blood T cell repertoires in COVID-19. Study information: From T cells, B-cell-depleted T cells, or PBMCs came the material, which was cDNA or gDNA.

V was clipped by 0 bases and J by 3 bases, with 11 bases between them. The CDR3 covers 16 residues. From germline, CDR1 is LGHNA and CDR2 YSLEER. Produced via immunoSEQ multiplex PCR; TCRdb's table is partial and in-frame only. The sample comprises 81,000 or so clones, more than 75% of which are singletons, and around 7.3% rests with the top ten. The receptor's source is a man aged 50 or older with active COVID-19. Sequenced material: peripheral blood. The rearrangement uses TRBV4-3 and TRBJ1-4, with TRBD1 as a possible D gene (5 bases). The CDR3 sequence: CASSQDQAGANEKLFF. The CDR3 bases are TGCGCCAGCAGCCAAGATCAGGCGGGGGCTAATGAAAAACTGTTTTTT.